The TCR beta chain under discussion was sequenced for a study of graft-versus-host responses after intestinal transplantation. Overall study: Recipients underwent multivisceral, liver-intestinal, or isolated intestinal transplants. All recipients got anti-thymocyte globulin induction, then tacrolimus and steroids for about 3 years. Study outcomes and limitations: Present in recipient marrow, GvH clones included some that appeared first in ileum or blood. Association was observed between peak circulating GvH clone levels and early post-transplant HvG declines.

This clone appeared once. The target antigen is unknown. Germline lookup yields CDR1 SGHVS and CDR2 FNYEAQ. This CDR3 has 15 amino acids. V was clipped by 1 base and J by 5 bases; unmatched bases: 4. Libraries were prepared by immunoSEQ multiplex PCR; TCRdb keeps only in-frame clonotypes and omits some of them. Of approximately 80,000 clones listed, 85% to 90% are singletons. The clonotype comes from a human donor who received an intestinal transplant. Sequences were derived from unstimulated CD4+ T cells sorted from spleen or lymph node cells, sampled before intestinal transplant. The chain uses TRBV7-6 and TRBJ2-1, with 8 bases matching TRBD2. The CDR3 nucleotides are TGTGCCAGCAGCTTAGGCGGGAGGACCCACAATGAGCAGTTCTTC. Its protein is CASSLGGRTHNEQFF.